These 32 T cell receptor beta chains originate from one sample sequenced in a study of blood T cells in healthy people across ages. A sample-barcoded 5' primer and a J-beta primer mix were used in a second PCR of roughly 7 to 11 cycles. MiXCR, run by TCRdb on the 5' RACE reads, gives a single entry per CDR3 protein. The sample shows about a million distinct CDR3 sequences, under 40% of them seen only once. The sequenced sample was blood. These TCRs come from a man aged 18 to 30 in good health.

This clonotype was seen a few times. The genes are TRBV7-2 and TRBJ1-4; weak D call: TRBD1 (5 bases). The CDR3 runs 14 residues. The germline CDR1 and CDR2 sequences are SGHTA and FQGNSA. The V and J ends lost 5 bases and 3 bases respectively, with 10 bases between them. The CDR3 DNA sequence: TGTGCCAGCAGCCCACAGGTTTCTAATGAAAAACTGTTTTTT. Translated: CASSPQVSNEKLFF.

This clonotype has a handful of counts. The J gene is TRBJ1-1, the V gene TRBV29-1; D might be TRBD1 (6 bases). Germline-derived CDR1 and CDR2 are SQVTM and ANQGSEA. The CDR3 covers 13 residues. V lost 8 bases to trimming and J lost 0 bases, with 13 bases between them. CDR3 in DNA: TGCAGCCATGCCGGACAGCTGAACACTGAAGCTTTCTTT. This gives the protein CSHAGQLNTEAFF.

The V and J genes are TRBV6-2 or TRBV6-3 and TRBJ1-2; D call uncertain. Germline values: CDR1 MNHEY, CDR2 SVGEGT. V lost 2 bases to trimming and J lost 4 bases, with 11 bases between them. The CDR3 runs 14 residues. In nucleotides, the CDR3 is TGTGCCAGCAGTTACAAGGGATTATCCTATGGCTACACCTTC. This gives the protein CASSYKGLSYGYTF.

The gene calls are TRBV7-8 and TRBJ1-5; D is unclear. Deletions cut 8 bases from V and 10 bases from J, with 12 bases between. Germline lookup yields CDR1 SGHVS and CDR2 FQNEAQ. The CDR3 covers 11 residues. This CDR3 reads CASGDARPQHF. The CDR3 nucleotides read TGTGCCAGCGGGGATGCCCGACCCCAGCATTTT.

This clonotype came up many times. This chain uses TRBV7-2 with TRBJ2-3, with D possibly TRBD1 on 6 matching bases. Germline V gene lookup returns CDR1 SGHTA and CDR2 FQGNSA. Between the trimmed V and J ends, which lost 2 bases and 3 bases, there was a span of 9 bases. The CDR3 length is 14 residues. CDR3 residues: CASSLSQGTDTQYF. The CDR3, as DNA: TGTGCCAGCAGCTTATCGCAGGGGACAGATACGCAGTATTTT.

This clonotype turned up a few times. In DNA, the CDR3 is TGCAGTGCTACGGACAATAGTGGTTGGGCCAATCAGCCCCAGCATTTT. Its translation: CSATDNSGWANQPQHF. The chain employs TRBV20-1 and TRBJ1-5, with D possibly TRBD1 on 5 matching bases. The CDR3 runs 16 residues. Germline CDR1 and CDR2: DFQATT and SNEGSKA (reference sequence). Trimming left V 4 bases short and J 3 bases short, with 19 bases between.

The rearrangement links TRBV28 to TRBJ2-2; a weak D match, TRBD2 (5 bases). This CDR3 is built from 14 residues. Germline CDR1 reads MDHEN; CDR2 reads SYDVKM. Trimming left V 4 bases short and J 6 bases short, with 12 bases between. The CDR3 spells CASSSGSDAGELFF. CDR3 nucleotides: TGTGCCAGCAGTTCGGGATCCGACGCCGGGGAGCTGTTTTTT.

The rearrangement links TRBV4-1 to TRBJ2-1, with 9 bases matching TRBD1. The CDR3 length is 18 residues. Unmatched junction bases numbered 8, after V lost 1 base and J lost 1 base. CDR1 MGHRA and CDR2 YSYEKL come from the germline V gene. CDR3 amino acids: CASSQVDYRGRSYNEQFF. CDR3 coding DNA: TGCGCCAGCAGCCAAGTTGACTACAGGGGGCGATCCTACAATGAGCAGTTCTTC.

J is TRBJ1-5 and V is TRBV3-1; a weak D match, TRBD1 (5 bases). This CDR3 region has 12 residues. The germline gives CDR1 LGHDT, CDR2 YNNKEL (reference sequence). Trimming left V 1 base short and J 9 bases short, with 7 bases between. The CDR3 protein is CASSQGDGPQHF. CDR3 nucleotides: TGTGCCAGCAGCCAAGGGGACGGGCCCCAGCATTTT.

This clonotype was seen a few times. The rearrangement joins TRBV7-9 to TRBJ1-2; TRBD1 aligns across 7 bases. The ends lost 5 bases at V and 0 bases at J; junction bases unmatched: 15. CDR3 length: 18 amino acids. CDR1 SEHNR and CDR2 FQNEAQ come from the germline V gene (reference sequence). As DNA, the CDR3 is TGTGCCAGCAGCCCAATGCCGGGACAGAGTATTCCTAACTATGGCTACACCTTC. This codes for CASSPMPGQSIPNYGYTF. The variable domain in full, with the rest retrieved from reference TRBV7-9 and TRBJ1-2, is DTGVSQNPRHKITKRGQNVTFRCDPISEHNRLYWYRQTLGQGPEFLTYFQNEAQLEKSRLLSDRFSAERPKGSFSTLEIQRTEQGDSAMYLCASSPMPGQSIPNYGYTFGSGTRLTVV.

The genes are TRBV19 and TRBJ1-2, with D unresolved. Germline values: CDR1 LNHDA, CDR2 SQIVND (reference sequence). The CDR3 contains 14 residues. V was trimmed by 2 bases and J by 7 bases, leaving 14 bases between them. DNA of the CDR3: TGTGCCAGTAGTATAAGCATCAACAAGCGTGGCTACACCTTC. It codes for CASSISINKRGYTF.

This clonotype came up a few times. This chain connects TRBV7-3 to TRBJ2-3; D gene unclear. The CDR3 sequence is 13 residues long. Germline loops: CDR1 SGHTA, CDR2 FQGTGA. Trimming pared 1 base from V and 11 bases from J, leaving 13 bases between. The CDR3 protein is CASSLRSSWEQYF. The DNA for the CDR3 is TGTGCCAGCAGCTTAAGGTCCTCGTGGGAGCAGTATTTT.

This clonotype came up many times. CDR3 nucleotide sequence: TGTGCCAGCAGACCTACAGGGAATCAGCCCCAGCATTTT. As protein: CASRPTGNQPQHF. The gene calls are TRBV7-9 and TRBJ1-5; D may be TRBD1 (6 bases). Germline CDR1 SEHNR, CDR2 FQNEAQ (reference sequence). Deletions cut 6 bases from V and 4 bases from J, with 10 bases between. This CDR3 region has 13 residues.

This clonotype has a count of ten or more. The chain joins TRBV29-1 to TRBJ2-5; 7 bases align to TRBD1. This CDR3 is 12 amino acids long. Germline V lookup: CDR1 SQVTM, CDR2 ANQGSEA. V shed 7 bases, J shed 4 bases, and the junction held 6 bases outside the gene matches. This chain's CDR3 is CSGRTGGETQYF. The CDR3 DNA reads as TGCAGCGGCAGGACAGGCGGAGAGACCCAGTACTTC.

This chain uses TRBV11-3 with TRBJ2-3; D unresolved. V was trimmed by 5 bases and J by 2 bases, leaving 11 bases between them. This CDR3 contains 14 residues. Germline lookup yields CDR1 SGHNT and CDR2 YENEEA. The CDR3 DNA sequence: TGTGCCAGCAGCCGACGAGCAGTCACAGATACGCAGTATTTT. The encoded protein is CASSRRAVTDTQYF.

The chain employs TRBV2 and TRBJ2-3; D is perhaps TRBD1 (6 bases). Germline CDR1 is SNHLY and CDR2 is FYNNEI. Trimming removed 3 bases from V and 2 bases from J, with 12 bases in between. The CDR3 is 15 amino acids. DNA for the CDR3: TGTGCCAGCAGTGACCAGGGGTTGGACACAGATACGCAGTATTTT. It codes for CASSDQGLDTDTQYF. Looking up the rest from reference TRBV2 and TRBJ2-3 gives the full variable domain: EPEVTQTPSHQVTQMGQEVILRCVPISNHLYFYWYRQILGQKVEFLVSFYNNEISEKSEIFDDQFSVERPDGSNFTLKIRSTKLEDSAMYFCASSDQGLDTDTQYFGPGTRLTVL.

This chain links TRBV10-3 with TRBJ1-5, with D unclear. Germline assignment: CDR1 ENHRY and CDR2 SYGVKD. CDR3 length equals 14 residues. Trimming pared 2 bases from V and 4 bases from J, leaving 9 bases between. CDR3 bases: TGTGCCATCAGTGAGCATAGCAGGAATCAGCCCCAGCATTTT. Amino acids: CAISEHSRNQPQHF.

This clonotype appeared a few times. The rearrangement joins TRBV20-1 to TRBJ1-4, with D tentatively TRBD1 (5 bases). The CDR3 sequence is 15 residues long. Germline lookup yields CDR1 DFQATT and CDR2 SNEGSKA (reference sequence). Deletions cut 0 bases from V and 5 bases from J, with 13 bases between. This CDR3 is CSARESQGGNEKLFF. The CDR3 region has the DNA TGCAGTGCTAGAGAGTCGCAGGGCGGGAATGAAAAACTGTTTTTT.

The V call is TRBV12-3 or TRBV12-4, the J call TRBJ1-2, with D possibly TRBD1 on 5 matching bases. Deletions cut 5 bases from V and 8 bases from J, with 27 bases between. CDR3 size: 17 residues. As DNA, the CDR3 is TGTGCCAGCAGTCCCCTGGTAGCCGCACCCCAGGGTGACGGCTACACCTTC. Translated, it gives CASSPLVAAPQGDGYTF.

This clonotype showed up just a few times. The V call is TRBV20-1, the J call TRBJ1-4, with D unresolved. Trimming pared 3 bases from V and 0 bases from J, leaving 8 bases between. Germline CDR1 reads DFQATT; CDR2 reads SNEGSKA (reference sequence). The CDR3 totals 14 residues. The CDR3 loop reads CSASTVTTNEKLFF. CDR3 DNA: TGCAGTGCTAGTACAGTCACAACTAATGAAAAACTGTTTTTT.

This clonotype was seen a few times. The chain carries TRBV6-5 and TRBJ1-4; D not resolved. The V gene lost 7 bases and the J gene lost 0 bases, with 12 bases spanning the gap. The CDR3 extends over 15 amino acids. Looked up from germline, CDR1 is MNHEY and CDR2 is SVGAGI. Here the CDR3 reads CASKKDLATNEKLFF. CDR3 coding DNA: TGTGCCAGCAAAAAGGACCTTGCAACTAATGAAAAACTGTTTTTT.

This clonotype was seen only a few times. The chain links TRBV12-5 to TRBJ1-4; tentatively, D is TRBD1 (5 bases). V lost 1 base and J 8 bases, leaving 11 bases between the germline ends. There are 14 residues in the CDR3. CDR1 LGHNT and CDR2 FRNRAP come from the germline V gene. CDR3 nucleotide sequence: TGTGCTAGTGGTTTGGGGCAGGGTCAGGAAAAACTGTTTTTT. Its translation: CASGLGQGQEKLFF. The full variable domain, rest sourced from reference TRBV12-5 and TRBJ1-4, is DARVTQTPRHKVTEMGQEVTMRCQPILGHNTVFWYRQTMMQGLELLAYFRNRAPLDDSGMPKDRFSAEMPDATLATLKIQPSEPRDSAVYFCASGLGQGQEKLFFGSGTQLSVL.

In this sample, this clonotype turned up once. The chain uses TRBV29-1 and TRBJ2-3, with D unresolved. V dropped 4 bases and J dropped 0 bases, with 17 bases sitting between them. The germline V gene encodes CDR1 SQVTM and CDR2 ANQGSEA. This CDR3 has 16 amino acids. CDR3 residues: CSVAGPMASSTDTQYF. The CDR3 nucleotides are TGCAGCGTTGCGGGCCCAATGGCCTCTAGCACAGATACGCAGTATTTT.

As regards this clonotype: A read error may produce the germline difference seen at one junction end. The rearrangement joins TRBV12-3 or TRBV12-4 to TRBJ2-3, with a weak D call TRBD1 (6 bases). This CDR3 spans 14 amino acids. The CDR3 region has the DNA TGTGCCAGCAGTCCGACAGGAATCACAGATGCGCAATATTTT. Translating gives CASSPTGITDAQYF.

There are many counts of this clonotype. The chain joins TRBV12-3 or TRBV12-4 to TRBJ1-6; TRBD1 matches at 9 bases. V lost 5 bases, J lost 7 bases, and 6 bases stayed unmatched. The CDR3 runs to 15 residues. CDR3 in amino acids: CASSPRTGENSPLHF. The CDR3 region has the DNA TGTGCCAGCAGTCCGCGGACAGGGGAGAATTCACCCCTCCACTTT.

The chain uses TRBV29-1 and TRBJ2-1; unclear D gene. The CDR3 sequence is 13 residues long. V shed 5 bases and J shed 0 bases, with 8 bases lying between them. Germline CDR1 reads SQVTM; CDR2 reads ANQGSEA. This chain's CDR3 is CSVNPRSYNEQFF. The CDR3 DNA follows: TGCAGCGTTAACCCGCGCTCCTACAATGAGCAGTTCTTC.

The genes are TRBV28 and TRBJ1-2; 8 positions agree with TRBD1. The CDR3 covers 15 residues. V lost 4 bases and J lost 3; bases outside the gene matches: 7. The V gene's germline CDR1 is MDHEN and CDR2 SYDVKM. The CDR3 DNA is TGTGCCAGCAGTTCGCTAGGGACAGGCGACTATGGCTACACCTTC. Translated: CASSSLGTGDYGYTF.

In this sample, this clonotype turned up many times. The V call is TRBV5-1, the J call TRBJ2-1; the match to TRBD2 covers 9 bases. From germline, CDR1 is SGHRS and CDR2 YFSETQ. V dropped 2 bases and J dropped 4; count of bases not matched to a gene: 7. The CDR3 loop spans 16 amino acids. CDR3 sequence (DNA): TGCGCCAGCAGCTTCTCCAGCGGGGGGCCATACAATGAGCAGTTCTTC. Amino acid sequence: CASSFSSGGPYNEQFF.

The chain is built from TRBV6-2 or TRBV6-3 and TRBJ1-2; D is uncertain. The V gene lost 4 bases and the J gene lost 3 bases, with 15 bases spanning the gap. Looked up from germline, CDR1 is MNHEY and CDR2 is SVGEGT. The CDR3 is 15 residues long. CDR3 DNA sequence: TGTGCCAGCAGTTCGGTCGGCGGGAAGGACTATGGCTACACCTTC. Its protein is CASSSVGGKDYGYTF.

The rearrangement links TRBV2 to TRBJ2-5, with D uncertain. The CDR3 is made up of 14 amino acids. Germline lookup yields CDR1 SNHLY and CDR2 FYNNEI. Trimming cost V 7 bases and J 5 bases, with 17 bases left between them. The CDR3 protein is CASTVSRSGETQYF. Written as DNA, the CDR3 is TGTGCCAGCACAGTGAGCCGGTCTGGCGAGACCCAGTACTTC.

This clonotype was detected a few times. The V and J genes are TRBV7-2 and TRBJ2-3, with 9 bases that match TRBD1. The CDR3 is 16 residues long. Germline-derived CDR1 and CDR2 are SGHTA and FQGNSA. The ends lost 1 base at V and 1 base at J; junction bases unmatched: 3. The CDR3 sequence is CASSLEGTGRTDTQYF. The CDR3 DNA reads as TGTGCCAGCAGCTTAGAAGGGACAGGGCGCACAGATACGCAGTATTTT.

DNA of the CDR3: TGTGCCAGCAGTGATTCCAATCGAATAGGCGAAAAACTGTTTTTT. It is translated as CASSDSNRIGEKLFF. The chain carries TRBV6-1 and TRBJ1-4; no clear D gene. The CDR3 loop spans 15 amino acids. In germline, CDR1 is MNHNS, CDR2 SASEGT. Deletions cut 3 bases from V and 8 bases from J, with 16 bases between.